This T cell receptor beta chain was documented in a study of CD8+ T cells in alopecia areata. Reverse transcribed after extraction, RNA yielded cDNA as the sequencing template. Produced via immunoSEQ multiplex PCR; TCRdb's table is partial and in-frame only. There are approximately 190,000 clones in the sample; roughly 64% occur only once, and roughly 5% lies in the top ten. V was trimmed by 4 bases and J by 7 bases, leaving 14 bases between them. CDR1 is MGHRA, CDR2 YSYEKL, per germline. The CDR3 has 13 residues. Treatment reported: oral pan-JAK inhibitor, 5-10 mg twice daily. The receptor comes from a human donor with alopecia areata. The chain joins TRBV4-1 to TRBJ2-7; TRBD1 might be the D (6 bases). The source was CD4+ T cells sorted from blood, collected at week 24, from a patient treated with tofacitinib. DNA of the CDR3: TGCGCCAGCAGCCTAGAACAGGGCCAGGAGCAGTACTTC. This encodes CASSLEQGQEQYF.